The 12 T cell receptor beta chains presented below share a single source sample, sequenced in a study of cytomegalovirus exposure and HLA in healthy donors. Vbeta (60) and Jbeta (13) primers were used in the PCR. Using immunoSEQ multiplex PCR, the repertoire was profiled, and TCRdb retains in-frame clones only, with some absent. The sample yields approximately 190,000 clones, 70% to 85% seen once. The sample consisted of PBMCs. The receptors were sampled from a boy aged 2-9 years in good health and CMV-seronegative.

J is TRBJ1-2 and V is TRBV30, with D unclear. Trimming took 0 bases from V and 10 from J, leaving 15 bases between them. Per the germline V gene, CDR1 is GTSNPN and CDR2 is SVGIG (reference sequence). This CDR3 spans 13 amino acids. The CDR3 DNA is TGTGCCTGGAGTGTACGGCCTGCCGGGGACTACACCTTC. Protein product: CAWSVRPAGDYTF.

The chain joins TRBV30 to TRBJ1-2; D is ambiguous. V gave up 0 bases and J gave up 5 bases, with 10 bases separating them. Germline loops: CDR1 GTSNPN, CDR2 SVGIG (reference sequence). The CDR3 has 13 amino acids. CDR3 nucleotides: TGTGCCTGGAGTGTACTAGGGCTGTATGGCTACACCTTC. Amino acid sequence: CAWSVLGLYGYTF. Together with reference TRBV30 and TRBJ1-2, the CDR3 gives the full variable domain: SQTIHQWPATLVQPVGSPLSLECTVEGTSNPNLYWYRQAAGRGLQLLFYSVGIGQISSEVPQNLSASRPQDRQFILSSKKLLLSDSGFYLCAWSVLGLYGYTFGSGTRLTVV.

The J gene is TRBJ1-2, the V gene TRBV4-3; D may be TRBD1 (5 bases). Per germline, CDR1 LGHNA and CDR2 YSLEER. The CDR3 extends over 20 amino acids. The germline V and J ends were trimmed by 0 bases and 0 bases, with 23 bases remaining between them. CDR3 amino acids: CASSQEYVVRSLGANYGYTF. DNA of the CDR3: TGCGCCAGCAGCCAAGAGTATGTGGTGCGGAGCTTAGGGGCTAACTATGGCTACACCTTC.

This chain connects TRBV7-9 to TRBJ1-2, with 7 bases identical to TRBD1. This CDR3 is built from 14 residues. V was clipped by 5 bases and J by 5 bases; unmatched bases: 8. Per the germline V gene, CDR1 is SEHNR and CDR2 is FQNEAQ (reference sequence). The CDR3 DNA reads TGTGCCAGCAGCCCGGGACAGTCGGGGTATGGCTACACCTTC. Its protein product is CASSPGQSGYGYTF.

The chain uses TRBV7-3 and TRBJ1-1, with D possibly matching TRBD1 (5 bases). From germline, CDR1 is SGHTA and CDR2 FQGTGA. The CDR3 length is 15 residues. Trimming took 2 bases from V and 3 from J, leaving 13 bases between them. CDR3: CASSLGGRADTEAFF. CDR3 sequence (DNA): TGTGCCAGCAGCTTAGGTGGCAGGGCTGACACTGAAGCTTTCTTT.

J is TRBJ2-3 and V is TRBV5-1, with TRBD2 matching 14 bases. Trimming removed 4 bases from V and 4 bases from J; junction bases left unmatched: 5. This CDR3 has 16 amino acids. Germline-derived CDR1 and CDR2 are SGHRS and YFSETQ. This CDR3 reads CASSPGTSGGPDTQYF. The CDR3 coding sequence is TGCGCCAGCAGCCCGGGGACTAGCGGGGGACCAGATACGCAGTATTTT.

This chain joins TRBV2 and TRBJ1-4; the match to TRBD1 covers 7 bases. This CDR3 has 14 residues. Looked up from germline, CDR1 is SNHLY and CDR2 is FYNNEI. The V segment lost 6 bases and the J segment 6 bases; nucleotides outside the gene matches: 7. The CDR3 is CASRLGDSYEKLFF. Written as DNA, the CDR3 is TGTGCCAGCAGGTTGGGGGACAGCTATGAAAAACTGTTTTTT.

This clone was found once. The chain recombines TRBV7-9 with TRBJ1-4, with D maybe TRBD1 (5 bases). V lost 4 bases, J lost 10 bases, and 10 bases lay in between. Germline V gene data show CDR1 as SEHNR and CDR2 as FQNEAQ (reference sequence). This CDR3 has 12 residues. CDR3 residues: CASSSPRAKLFF. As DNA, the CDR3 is TGTGCCAGCAGCTCTCCCAGGGCAAAACTGTTTTTT.

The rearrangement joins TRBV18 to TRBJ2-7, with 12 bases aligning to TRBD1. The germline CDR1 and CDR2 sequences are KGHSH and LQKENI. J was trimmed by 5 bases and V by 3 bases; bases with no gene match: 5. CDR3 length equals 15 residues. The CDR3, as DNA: TGTGCCAGCTCACCCGGGACAGGGGGCTGGGACGAGCAGTACTTC. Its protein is CASSPGTGGWDEQYF.

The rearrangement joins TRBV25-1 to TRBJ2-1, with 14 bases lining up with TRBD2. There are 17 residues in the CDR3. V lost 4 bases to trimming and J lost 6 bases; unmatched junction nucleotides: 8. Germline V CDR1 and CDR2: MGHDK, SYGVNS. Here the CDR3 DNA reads TGTGCCAGCAGTGCCCGACTAGCGGGGGGGTGGACCAATGAGCAGTTCTTC. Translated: CASSARLAGGWTNEQFF.

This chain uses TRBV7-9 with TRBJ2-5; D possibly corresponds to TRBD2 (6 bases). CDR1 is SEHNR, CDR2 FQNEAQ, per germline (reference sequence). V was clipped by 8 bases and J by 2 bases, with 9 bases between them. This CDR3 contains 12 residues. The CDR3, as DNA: TGTGCCAGCGCGGGACCTCAAGAGACCCAGTACTTC. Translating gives CASAGPQETQYF.

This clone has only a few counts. The CDR3 coding sequence is TGTGCCAGCAGCTTCCCCCGAAATGCGGGGAGCACAGATACGCAGTATTTT. Translated, it gives CASSFPRNAGSTDTQYF. The rearrangement uses TRBV7-9 and TRBJ2-3; TRBD2 is a possible D gene (6 bases). Germline values: CDR1 SEHNR, CDR2 FQNEAQ (reference sequence). The CDR3 is made up of 17 amino acids. Trimming removed 3 bases from V and 0 bases from J, with 16 bases in between. Using reference TRBV7-9 and TRBJ2-3 for the parts outside the CDR3, the full variable domain is DTGVSQNPRHKITKRGQNVTFRCDPISEHNRLYWYRQTLGQGPEFLTYFQNEAQLEKSRLLSDRFSAERPKGSFSTLEIQRTEQGDSAMYLCASSFPRNAGSTDTQYFGPGTRLTVL.